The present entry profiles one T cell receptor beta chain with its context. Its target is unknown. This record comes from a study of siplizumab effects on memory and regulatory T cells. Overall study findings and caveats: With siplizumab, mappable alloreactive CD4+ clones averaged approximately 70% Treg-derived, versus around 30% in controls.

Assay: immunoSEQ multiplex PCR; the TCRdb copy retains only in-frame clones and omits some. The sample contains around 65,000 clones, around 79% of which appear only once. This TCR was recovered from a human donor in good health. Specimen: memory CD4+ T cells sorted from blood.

The chain's CDR3 is CASSFGSDTQYF. The CDR3 DNA reads TGTGCCAGCAGTTTCGGTTCAGATACGCAGTATTTT. This rearrangement joins TRBV28 to TRBJ2-3; D is unresolved. This CDR3 is built from 12 residues. CDR1 and CDR2 (germline): MDHEN, SYDVKM. V lost 3 bases, J lost 4 bases, and 5 bases lay in between.